This T cell receptor beta chain was documented in a study of technical replicates of blood from four donors. Germline CDR1 SQVTM, CDR2 ANQGSEA. This CDR3 is built from 12 residues. V lost 2 bases, J lost 3 bases, and 7 bases lay in between. Libraries were prepared by immunoSEQ multiplex PCR; TCRdb keeps only in-frame clonotypes and omits some of them. The table has just over 70,000 clones, just under 95% seen once. J is TRBJ1-2 and V is TRBV29-1; possibly TRBD1 for D (5 bases). The sequenced sample consisted of T cells isolated from PBMCs. The clonotype originates from a human donor in good health. CDR3: CSVEQGHYGYTF. In nucleotides, the CDR3 is TGCAGCGTTGAACAGGGTCACTATGGCTACACCTTC.